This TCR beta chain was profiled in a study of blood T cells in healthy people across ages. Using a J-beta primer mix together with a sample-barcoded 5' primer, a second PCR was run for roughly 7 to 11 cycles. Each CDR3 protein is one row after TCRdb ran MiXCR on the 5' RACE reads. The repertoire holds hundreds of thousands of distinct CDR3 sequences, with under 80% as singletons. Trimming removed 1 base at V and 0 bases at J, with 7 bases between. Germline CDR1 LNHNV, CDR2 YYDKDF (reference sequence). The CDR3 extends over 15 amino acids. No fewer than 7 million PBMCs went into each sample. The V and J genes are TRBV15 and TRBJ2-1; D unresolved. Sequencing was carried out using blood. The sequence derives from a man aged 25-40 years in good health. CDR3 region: CATSRGSLSYNEQFF. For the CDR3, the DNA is TGTGCCACCAGCAGAGGGTCCCTCTCCTACAATGAGCAGTTCTTC. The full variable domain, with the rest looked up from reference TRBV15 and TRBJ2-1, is DAMVIQNPRYQVTQFGKPVTLSCSQTLNHNVMYWYQQKSSQAPKLLFHYYDKDFNNEADTPDNFQSRRPNTSFCFLDIRSPGLGDTAMYLCATSRGSLSYNEQFFGPGTRLTVL.